The sequence of this T cell receptor beta chain was determined in a study of glioma-infiltrating T cells. This clonotype was seen just once. Its antigen is undetermined. This may be a read error: a much more frequent sequence differs by one nucleotide. Regarding the study as a whole: Only very few CDR3 sequences appeared in both tissue and blood.

The iRepertoire nested amplicon-rescue multiplex PCR amplified TCR alpha and beta CDR3s from RNA. TCRdb re-called the multiplex PCR reads with MiXCR, one entry per CDR3 protein. In the table there are over 80,000 distinct CDR3 sequences, around 37% of which are singletons. CDR3 size: 15 residues. CDR1 and CDR2 (germline): SGHTA, FQGNSA. The V and J ends lost 10 bases and 7 bases respectively, with 25 bases between them. This TCR was sampled from a human donor with low-grade glioma or glioblastoma, undergoing nonglioma brain surgery, or in good health (not recorded which). The sequencing sample was made of glioma tissue, nonneoplastic brain tissue, or PBMCs (not recorded which). The chain recombines TRBV7-2 with TRBJ2-5; either TRBD1 or TRBD2 may supply D (6 bases each). CDR3: CAIRGGTPLLGTQYF. As DNA, the CDR3 is TGTGCCATCAGGGGCGGGACCCCCTTATTAGGGACCCAGTACTTC.